This is a list of T cell receptor beta chains from one sample in a study of blood T cell repertoires in COVID-19. The data were produced by immunoSEQ multiplex PCR, yet TCRdb's version contains in-frame clones alone and is incomplete. The data show around 60,000 clones, around 90% seen once. Sequenced sample: peripheral blood. Receptors were obtained from a man aged 50 to 59 with active COVID-19. Both conserved end residues are part of each CDR3. Each record gives: CDR3 protein, CDR3 DNA, clone size, V gene, J gene, D gene. D genes are given only for firm matches. Some rows mark clone size as missing; the rest say once, few, many or name a class of expanded clone.

cdr3_aa: CASSTTGGNSPLHF; cdr3_nt: TGTGCCAGTAGTACCACAGGGGGGAATTCACCCCTCCACTTT; clone_size: NA; v_call: TRBV19; j_call: TRBJ1-6; d_call: TRBD1
cdr3_aa: CASSFGDRGSSGNTIYF; cdr3_nt: TGTGCCAGCAGCTTCGGGGACAGGGGAAGCTCTGGAAACACCATATATTTT; clone_size: once; v_call: TRBV9; j_call: TRBJ1-3; d_call: TRBD1
cdr3_aa: CASSDDQRGTYYEQYF; cdr3_nt: TGTGCCAGCAGCGATGACCAGCGGGGGACTTACTACGAGCAGTACTTC; clone_size: NA; v_call: TRBV21-1; j_call: TRBJ2-7; d_call: NA
cdr3_aa: CASSLAGTEDEKLFF; cdr3_nt: TGTGCCAGCAGCTTGGCGGGGACAGAGGATGAAAAACTGTTTTTT; clone_size: NA; v_call: TRBV5-4; j_call: TRBJ1-4; d_call: TRBD1
cdr3_aa: CASSESPGSRIYGQPQHF; cdr3_nt: TGTGCCAGCAGTGAATCCCCAGGAAGCAGGATTTACGGTCAGCCCCAGCATTTT; clone_size: NA; v_call: TRBV6-1; j_call: TRBJ1-5; d_call: NA
cdr3_aa: CASSRGGGSTDTQYF; cdr3_nt: TGCGCCAGCAGCCGGGGCGGGGGGAGCACAGATACGCAGTATTTT; clone_size: NA; v_call: TRBV4-1; j_call: TRBJ2-3; d_call: TRBD2
cdr3_aa: CASSTGIQPQHF; cdr3_nt: TGTGCCAGCAGTACAGGGATTCAGCCCCAGCATTTT; clone_size: few; v_call: TRBV6-5; j_call: TRBJ1-5; d_call: NA
cdr3_aa: CASSQGQGVEQYF; cdr3_nt: TGTGCCAGCAGCCAAGGACAGGGGGTCGAGCAGTACTTC; clone_size: NA; v_call: TRBV4-2; j_call: TRBJ2-7; d_call: TRBD1
cdr3_aa: CASSLGSGDTQYF; cdr3_nt: TGTGCCAGCAGCTTAGGATCAGGAGATACGCAGTATTTT; clone_size: few; v_call: TRBV7-9; j_call: TRBJ2-3; d_call: NA
cdr3_aa: CASSLWGVKTSSPVAQHF; cdr3_nt: TGTGCCAGCAGTTTATGGGGCGTCAAAACCTCGTCCCCCGTTGCCCAGCATTTT; clone_size: once; v_call: TRBV27; j_call: TRBJ1-5; d_call: NA
cdr3_aa: CASSLPTSGGLEQYF; cdr3_nt: TGTGCCAGCAGCTTGCCTACGTCAGGGGGTCTCGAGCAGTACTTC; clone_size: NA; v_call: TRBV6-6; j_call: TRBJ2-7; d_call: TRBD1
cdr3_aa: CASSQTVAQYF; cdr3_nt: TGTGCCAGCAGCCAAACAGTAGCCCAGTACTTC; clone_size: NA; v_call: TRBV3-1/TRBV3-2; j_call: TRBJ2-5; d_call: NA
cdr3_aa: CASSEIPGRVRFNEQFF; cdr3_nt: TGTGCCAGCAGTGAAATTCCAGGGAGGGTACGGTTCAATGAGCAGTTCTTC; clone_size: once; v_call: TRBV2; j_call: TRBJ2-1; d_call: TRBD2
cdr3_aa: CASSLDRYNSPLHF; cdr3_nt: TGTGCCAGCAGCTTGGACAGATATAATTCACCCCTCCACTTT; clone_size: NA; v_call: TRBV5-4; j_call: TRBJ1-6; d_call: NA
cdr3_aa: CASSQVGRGTEAFF; cdr3_nt: TGCGCCAGCAGCCAAGTGGGCAGGGGGACTGAAGCTTTCTTT; clone_size: NA; v_call: TRBV3-1/TRBV3-2; j_call: TRBJ1-1; d_call: TRBD1
cdr3_aa: CATSDPRGTDTQYF; cdr3_nt: TGTGCCACCAGTGATCCAAGGGGTACAGATACGCAGTATTTT; clone_size: NA; v_call: TRBV24-1; j_call: TRBJ2-3; d_call: NA